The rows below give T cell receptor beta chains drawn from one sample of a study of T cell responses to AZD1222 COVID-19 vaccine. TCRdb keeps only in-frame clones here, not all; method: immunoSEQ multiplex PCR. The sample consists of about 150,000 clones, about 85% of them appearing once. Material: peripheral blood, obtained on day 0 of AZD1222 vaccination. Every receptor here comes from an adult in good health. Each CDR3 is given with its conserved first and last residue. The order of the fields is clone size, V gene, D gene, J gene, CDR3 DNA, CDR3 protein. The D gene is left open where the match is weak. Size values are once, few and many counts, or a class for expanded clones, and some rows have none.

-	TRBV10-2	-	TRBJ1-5	TGCGCCAGCAGTGTACAGGGAAACAATCAGCCCCAGCATTTT	CASSVQGNNQPQHF
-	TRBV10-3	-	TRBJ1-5	TGTGCCATCAGTGGCGGTAGCAATCAGCCCCAGCATTTT	CAISGGSNQPQHF
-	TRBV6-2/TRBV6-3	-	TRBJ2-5	TGTGCCAGCAGTTACTTTGGGCGGACCCAAGAGACCCAGTACTTC	CASSYFGRTQETQYF
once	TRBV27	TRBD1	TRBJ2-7	TGTGCCAGCAGTTTACATACAGGGGGGCAGGGCGAGCAGTACTTC	CASSLHTGGQGEQYF
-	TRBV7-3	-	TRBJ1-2	TGTGCCAGCAGCACACCCAGGGTAGGGGGATTTGGCTACACCTTC	CASSTPRVGGFGYTF
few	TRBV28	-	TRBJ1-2	TGTGCCAGCAGTTTACAGGGTGGCTATGGCTACACCTTC	CASSLQGGYGYTF
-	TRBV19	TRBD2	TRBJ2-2	TGTGCCAGTAGGGCTAGCGGTCCCTACACCGGGGAGCTGTTTTTT	CASRASGPYTGELFF
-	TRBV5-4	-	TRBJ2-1	TGTGCCAGCAGCCAAGATACCTACAATGAGCAGTTCTTC	CASSQDTYNEQFF
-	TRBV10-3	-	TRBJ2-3	TGTGCCATCAGTGAGTTGGCGGACCACACAGATACGCAGTATTTT	CAISELADHTDTQYF
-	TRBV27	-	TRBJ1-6	TGTGCCAGCACCATGGACAGTTATAATTCACCCCTCCACTTT	CASTMDSYNSPLHF
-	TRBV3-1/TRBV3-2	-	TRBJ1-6	TGTGCCAGCAGCCAAGATCGGAAAGGCAGGGTCGTGGAAGGCCCCATACATAATAATTCACCCCTCCACTTT	CASSQDRKGRVVEGPIHNNSPLHF
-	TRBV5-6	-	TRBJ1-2	TGTGCCAGCAGCTTGGCTCAGGGGCCCTACTACACCTTC	CASSLAQGPYYTF
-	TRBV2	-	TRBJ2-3	TGTGCCAGCAGGGATAGCACAGATACGCAGTATTTT	CASRDSTDTQYF
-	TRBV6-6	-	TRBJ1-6	TGTGCCAGCAGTTACGGCAGGGTCAATAATTCACCCCTCCACTTT	CASSYGRVNNSPLHF
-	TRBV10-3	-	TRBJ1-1	TGTGCCATCAGTGAGTCAGGGGGGAACACTGAAGCTTTCTTT	CAISESGGNTEAFF
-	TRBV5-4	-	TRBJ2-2	TGTGCCAGCAGGGGAACCGGGGAGCTGTTTTTT	CASRGTGELFF
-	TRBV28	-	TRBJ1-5	TGTGCCAGCCGCGAGGGGGGGAAGAGCAATCAGCCCCAGCATTTT	CASREGGKSNQPQHF
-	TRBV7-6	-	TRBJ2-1	TGTGCCAGCAGCTTAGCTCCAGCCTATGAGCAGTTCTTC	CASSLAPAYEQFF
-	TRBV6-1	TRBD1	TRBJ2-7	TGTGCCAGCAGTGAATCGTCGGGGACAGGGGAGGGGGAGCAGTACTTC	CASSESSGTGEGEQYF
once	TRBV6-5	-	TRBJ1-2	TGTGCCAGCAGTTCGGCTGGGCTTGACTATGGCTACACCTTC	CASSSAGLDYGYTF
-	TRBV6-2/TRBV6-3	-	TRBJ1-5	TGTGCCAGCAGTGACGGACAGTATCAGCCCCAGCATTTT	CASSDGQYQPQHF
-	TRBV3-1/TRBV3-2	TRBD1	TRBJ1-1	TGTGCCAGCAGCCTCAACCTCAGGGGGCCGGGAGCTTTCTTT	CASSLNLRGPGAFF
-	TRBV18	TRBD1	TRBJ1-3	TGTGCCAGCTCATCGAAGTCAGGGGGCTCTGGAAACACCATATATTTT	CASSSKSGGSGNTIYF
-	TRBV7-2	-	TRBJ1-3	TGTGCCAGCAGCTTAGCCAGGGGCGACACCATATATTTT	CASSLARGDTIYF
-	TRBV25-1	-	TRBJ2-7	TGTGCCAGCAGTGACCGACGGGGCGCGGAGCAGTACTTC	CASSDRRGAEQYF
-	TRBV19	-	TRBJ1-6	TGTGCCAGTAGTGCCGCTAGGGGGATCTCCTATAATTCACCCCTCCACTTT	CASSAARGISYNSPLHF
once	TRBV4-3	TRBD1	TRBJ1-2	TGCGCCAGCAGCCACAAAGGAGGGACAGCGGCGGCTTTAAAAAGCTATGGCTACACCTTC	CASSHKGGTAAALKSYGYTF
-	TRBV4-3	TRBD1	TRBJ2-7	TGCGCCAGCAGCCAAGGTACGCAGGGGGCCTACGAGCAGTACTTC	CASSQGTQGAYEQYF
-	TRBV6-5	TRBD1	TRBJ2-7	TGTGCCAGCAGCGGGACAGACCCCTGGGAGCAGTACTTC	CASSGTDPWEQYF
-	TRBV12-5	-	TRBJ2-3	TGTGCTAGTGGTGGGGTGGAGGCTAGACATACCTACACAGATACGCAGTATTTT	CASGGVEARHTYTDTQYF
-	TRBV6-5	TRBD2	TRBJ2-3	TGTGCCAGCAGGTTGACTAGCGGGGGCACAGATACGCAGTATTTT	CASRLTSGGTDTQYF
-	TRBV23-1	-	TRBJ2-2	TGCGCCAGCAGTCCCTTTCAGGGATGCACCGGGGAGCTGTTTTTT	CASSPFQGCTGELFF
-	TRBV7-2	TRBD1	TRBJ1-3	TGTGCCAGCAGCCCAATTGGGGGAGGGGGCGAAAACACCATATATTTT	CASSPIGGGGENTIYF
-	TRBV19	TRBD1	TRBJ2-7	TGTGCCAGTAGCGGGCGGGACAGGGGCTACGAGCAGTACTTC	CASSGRDRGYEQYF
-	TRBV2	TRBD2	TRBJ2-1	TGTGCCAGCAGGTCTAGCGGGGACTACAATGAGCAGTTCTTC	CASRSSGDYNEQFF
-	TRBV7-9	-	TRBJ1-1	TGTGCCAGCAGCTTGGACACCTTGAACACTGAAGCTTTCTTT	CASSLDTLNTEAFF
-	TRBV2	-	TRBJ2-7	TGTGCCAGCAGACAGGGAAGCGAGCAGTACTTC	CASRQGSEQYF
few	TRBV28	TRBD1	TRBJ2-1	TGTGCCAGCAGGTCTGGACAGGGTTCCTACAATGAGCAGTTCTTC	CASRSGQGSYNEQFF
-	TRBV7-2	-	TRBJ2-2	TGTGCCAGCAGCTTAGGTTTTTCCGGGGAGCTGTTTTTT	CASSLGFSGELFF
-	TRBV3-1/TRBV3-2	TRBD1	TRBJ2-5	TGTGCCAGCAGCAGTGGACAGGGGGGCGAGACCCAGTACTTC	CASSSGQGGETQYF
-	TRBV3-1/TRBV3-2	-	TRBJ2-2	TGTGCCAGCAGCCAACGAGCGGTCACCGGGGAGCTGTTTTTT	CASSQRAVTGELFF
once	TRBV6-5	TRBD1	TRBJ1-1	TGTGCCAGCAGCAACGTTAGGGGGCGTGAAGCTTTCTTT	CASSNVRGREAFF
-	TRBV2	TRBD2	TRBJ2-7	TGTGCCAGCAGGTTCCGTCGGGGGGACCCCTACGAGCAGTACTTC	CASRFRRGDPYEQYF
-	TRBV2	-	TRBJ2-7	TGTGCCAGCGTTTTCACCTACGAGCAGTACTTC	CASVFTYEQYF
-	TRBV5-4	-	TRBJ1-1	TGTGCCAGCAGCTTAACAGAAAACACTGAAGCTTTCTTT	CASSLTENTEAFF
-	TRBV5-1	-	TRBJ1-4	TGCGCCAGCAGCTTGGGCAAAGATAACAGGCGAACTAATGAAAAACTGTTTTTT	CASSLGKDNRRTNEKLFF
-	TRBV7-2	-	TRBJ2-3	TGTGCCAGCAGCTTAGAAGTTGGAGATACGCAGTATTTT	CASSLEVGDTQYF
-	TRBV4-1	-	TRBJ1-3	TGCGCCAGCAGCCAAGACAGATACTCTGGAAACACCATATATTTT	CASSQDRYSGNTIYF
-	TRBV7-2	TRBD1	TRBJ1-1	TGTGCCAGCAGCTTAGTTCGAGGAGGGGGCCTACTGAACACTGAAGCTTTCTTT	CASSLVRGGGLLNTEAFF